Sequencing of this T cell receptor beta chain was carried out in a study of early T cells in non-severe SARS-CoV-2 infection. About the research overall: Unsorted whole-blood RNA was sequenced in bulk, leaving chains unpaired.

This clonotype was observed at least ten times. The antigen is undetermined. Researchers tagged individual cDNA molecules with unique molecular identifiers. TCRdb recomputed calls from the 5' RACE reads with MiXCR, one row per CDR3 protein. The table has approximately 50,000 distinct CDR3 sequences, roughly an eighth seen once. General study findings and limits: Database matching using VDJdb favored anti-spike CD8 responses, with private and CD4 specificities left missing.

Sequences were obtained from whole blood. This TCR derives from an adult who was a healthcare worker with PCR-confirmed SARS-CoV-2 infection or an uninfected control (not recorded which).

The chain's CDR3 is CASSLPPVTGANQPQHF. The CDR3 DNA reads TGTGCCAGCAGCCTTCCGCCCGTAACAGGGGCTAATCAGCCCCAGCATTTT. The J gene is TRBJ1-5, the V gene TRBV9, with TRBD1 identical over 7 bases. This CDR3 region has 17 residues. Germline trimming cut 4 bases from V and 4 bases from J; bases unmatched to any gene: 14. Germline V gives CDR1 SGDLS, CDR2 YYNGEE.